In this sample, the clone carrying this T cell receptor (beta chain) turned up a few times. This sample is drawn from a study of T cells in Graves' hyperthyroidism and ophthalmopathy. This CDR3 is 16 amino acids long. CDR1 SGHTA and CDR2 FQGNSA come from the germline V gene. V gave up 1 base and J gave up 0 bases; unmatched junction bases: 6. The study included ophthalmopathy patients with Clinical Activity Score at least 3, NOSPECS grade at least 4 and duration under 3 months. Amplification of TCR beta CDR3 regions was performed using RNA transcripts as template. The HTBI primer set served for first-round RT-PCR of the TCR CDR3. Each CDR3 protein is one row after TCRdb ran MiXCR on the multiplex PCR reads. The sample lists more than 500,000 distinct CDR3 sequences; about 15% were seen once.

The receptor comes from a woman in her twenties or thirties with Graves' ophthalmopathy. Sequenced sample: blood. The chain employs TRBV7-2 and TRBJ2-7; 7 bases line up with TRBD2. The CDR3 spells CASSLGLAESSYEQYF. CDR3 coding DNA: TGTGCCAGCAGCTTAGGCCTAGCGGAGTCCTCCTACGAGCAGTACTTC. The full variable domain, completed using reference TRBV7-2 and TRBJ2-7, is GAGVSQSPSNKVTEKGKDVELRCDPISGHTALYWYRQSLGQGLEFLIYFQGNSAPDKSGLPSDRFSAERTGGSVSTLTIQRTQQEDSAVYLCASSLGLAESSYEQYFGPGTRLTVT.